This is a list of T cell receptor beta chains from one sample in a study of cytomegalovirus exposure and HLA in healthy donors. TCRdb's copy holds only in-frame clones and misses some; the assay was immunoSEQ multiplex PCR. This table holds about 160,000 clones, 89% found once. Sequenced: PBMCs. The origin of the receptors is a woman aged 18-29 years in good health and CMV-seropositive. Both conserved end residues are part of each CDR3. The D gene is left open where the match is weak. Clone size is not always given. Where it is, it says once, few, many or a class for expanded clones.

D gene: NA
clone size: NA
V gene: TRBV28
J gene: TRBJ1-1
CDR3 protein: CASRGKEAFF

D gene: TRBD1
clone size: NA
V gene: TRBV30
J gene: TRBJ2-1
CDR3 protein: CAWNRGSVNEQFF

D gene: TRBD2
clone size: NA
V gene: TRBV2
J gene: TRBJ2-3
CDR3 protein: CASNPSGSTDTQYF

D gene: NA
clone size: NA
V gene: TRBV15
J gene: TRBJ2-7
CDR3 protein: CATSRGRASYEQYF

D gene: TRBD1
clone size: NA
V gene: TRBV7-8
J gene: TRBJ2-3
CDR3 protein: CASSPDRLRGDTQYF

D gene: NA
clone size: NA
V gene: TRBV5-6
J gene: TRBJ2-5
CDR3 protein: CASSWNRDETQYF

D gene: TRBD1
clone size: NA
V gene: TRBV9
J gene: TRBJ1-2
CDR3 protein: CASSEADRGEGYGYTF

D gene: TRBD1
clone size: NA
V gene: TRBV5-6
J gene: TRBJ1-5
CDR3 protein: CASSLRTTGEQPQHF

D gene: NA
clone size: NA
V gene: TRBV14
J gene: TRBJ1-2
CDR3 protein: CASSLGGDYGYTF

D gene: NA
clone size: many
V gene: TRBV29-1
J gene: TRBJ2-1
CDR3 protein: CSVSLRGGNNEQFF

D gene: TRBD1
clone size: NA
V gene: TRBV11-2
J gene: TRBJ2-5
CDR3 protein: CASSRTGGFTVETQYF

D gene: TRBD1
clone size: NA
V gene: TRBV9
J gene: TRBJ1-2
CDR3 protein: CASSDPGTAYGYTF

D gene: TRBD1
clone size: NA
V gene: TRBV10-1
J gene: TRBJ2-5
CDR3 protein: CASSQGGQGARETQYF

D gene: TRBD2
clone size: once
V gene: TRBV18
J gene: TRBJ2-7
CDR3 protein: CASSRREDHEQYF

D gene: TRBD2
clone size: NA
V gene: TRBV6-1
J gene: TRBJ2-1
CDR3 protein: CAARASGYNEQFF

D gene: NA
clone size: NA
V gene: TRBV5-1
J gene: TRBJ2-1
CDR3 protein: CASSLSGAYNEQFF

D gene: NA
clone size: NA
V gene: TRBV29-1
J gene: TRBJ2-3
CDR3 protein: CSVGPGSTDTQYF

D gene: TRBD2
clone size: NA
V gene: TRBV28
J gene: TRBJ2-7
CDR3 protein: CASSQTSGRHEQYF

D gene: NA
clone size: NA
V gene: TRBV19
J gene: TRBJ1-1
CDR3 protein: CASSIGHTEAFF

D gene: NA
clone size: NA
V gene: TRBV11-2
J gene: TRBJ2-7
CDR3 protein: CASSLDRQPQYF

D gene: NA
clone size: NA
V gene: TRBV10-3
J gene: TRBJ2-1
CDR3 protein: CAVTSGYNEQFF